The 26 T cell receptor beta chains in this list originate from one sample, sequenced in a study of blood T cell repertoires in COVID-19. The data were produced by immunoSEQ multiplex PCR, yet TCRdb's version contains in-frame clones alone and is incomplete. The repertoire has about 110,000 clones, roughly 88% of them found once; the top ten carry approximately 2.5%. Sequencing input: peripheral blood. These receptors were collected from a human donor in a cohort sampled during active COVID-19.

The V gene is TRBV5-5, the J gene TRBJ1-4; possible D gene TRBD1, 5 bases. CDR3 length equals 16 residues. V was trimmed by 4 bases and J by 5 bases, leaving 18 bases between them. Looked up from germline, CDR1 is SGHKS and CDR2 is YYEKEE (reference sequence). The CDR3 bases are TGTGCCAGCAGCCCCCCTGTCGGGGGGACCAATGAAAAACTGTTTTTT. Amino acid sequence: CASSPPVGGTNEKLFF.

V is TRBV6-5 and J is TRBJ2-5, with 7 positions matching TRBD1. The CDR3 is made up of 13 amino acids. Losses at the gene ends were 5 bases for V and 5 bases for J; bases not matched to a gene: 5. CDR1 is MNHEY and CDR2 is SVGAGI in the germline V gene. Written as DNA, the CDR3 is TGTGCCAGCAGTCCCAGGGGGTGGGAGACCCAGTACTTC. This codes for CASSPRGWETQYF.

This clone was observed a handful of times. V gene TRBV7-3 combines with J gene TRBJ1-1, with 11 bases that match TRBD1. Trimming removed 2 bases from V and 3 bases from J; junction bases left unmatched: 2. This CDR3 has 15 amino acids. CDR1 SGHTA and CDR2 FQGTGA come from the germline V gene. The chain's CDR3 is CASSLGGQGDTEAFF. Here the CDR3 DNA reads TGTGCCAGCAGCTTAGGGGGACAGGGGGACACTGAAGCTTTCTTT.

This rearrangement joins TRBV13 to TRBJ2-1; D is perhaps TRBD2 (5 bases). CDR1 is PRHDT, CDR2 FYEKMQ, per germline (reference sequence). Trimming took 2 bases from V and 4 from J, leaving 18 bases between them. CDR3 length: 17 residues. The CDR3 DNA reads as TGTGCCAGCAGCTTACGGGCGGGTAGCCCTACTTACAATGAGCAGTTCTTC. This encodes CASSLRAGSPTYNEQFF.

The J gene is TRBJ2-7, the V gene TRBV18; a possible D gene is TRBD1 (6 bases). This CDR3 has 13 amino acids. Trimming took off 3 bases at V and 2 bases at J, with 8 bases between the two ends. CDR1 and CDR2 from the germline V gene are KGHSH and LQKENI. The CDR3 coding sequence is TGTGCCAGCTCACCTCGGACAGCCTACGAGCAGTACTTC. It yields the protein CASSPRTAYEQYF.

V and J are TRBV7-9 and TRBJ1-1; 7 bases agree with TRBD1. CDR1 and CDR2 from the germline V gene are SEHNR and FQNEAQ (reference sequence). The V gene end was trimmed by 7 bases and the J gene end by 2 bases; junction bases not matched to a gene: 4. The CDR3 runs to 13 residues. This chain's CDR3 is CASIEGANTEAFF. The DNA of the CDR3 is TGTGCCAGCATTGAGGGGGCTAACACTGAAGCTTTCTTT.

This clone was found once. The chain couples TRBV5-4 to TRBJ1-5; D call uncertain. There are 20 residues in the CDR3. Trimming pared 4 bases from V and 4 bases from J, leaving 30 bases between. From germline, CDR1 is SGHNT and CDR2 YYREEE (reference sequence). The CDR3 loop reads CASSQYLWEGEGLYNQPQHF. Here the CDR3 DNA reads TGTGCCAGCAGCCAGTACCTTTGGGAGGGAGAAGGTCTTTATAATCAGCCCCAGCATTTT.

J is TRBJ2-5 and V is TRBV28; 8 nucleotides line up with TRBD2. Germline CDR1 and CDR2: MDHEN and SYDVKM. This CDR3 region has 16 residues. V lost 5 bases and J lost 4; bases outside the gene matches: 12. The CDR3 reads CASSPGAGGLSETQYF. CDR3 nucleotides: TGTGCCAGCAGTCCCGGGGCGGGGGGACTTTCAGAGACCCAGTACTTC.

The chain uses TRBV5-1 and TRBJ2-7; D might be TRBD1 (6 bases). CDR3 length: 16 residues. CDR1 is SGHRS and CDR2 is YFSETQ in the germline V gene. Trimming left V 0 bases short and J 5 bases short, with 18 bases between. The chain's CDR3 is CASSLARQVKPNEQYF. Here the CDR3 DNA reads TGCGCCAGCAGCTTGGCGAGACAGGTCAAACCGAACGAGCAGTACTTC. Full variable domain (remainder filled in from reference TRBV5-1 and TRBJ2-7): KAGVTQTPRYLIKTRGQQVTLSCSPISGHRSVSWYQQTPGQGLQFLFEYFSETQRNKGNFPGRFSGRQFSNSRSEMNVSTLELGDSALYLCASSLARQVKPNEQYFGPGTRLTVT.

This clone was detected once. This chain joins TRBV11-2 and TRBJ2-7; 8 bases agree with TRBD1. Looked up from germline, CDR1 is SGHAT and CDR2 is FQNNGV. The CDR3 is 16 amino acids. J lost 3 bases, V lost 5 bases, and 12 bases had no gene match. CDR3: CASSILLRGQVYEQYF. CDR3 DNA: TGTGCCAGCAGCATACTCCTGAGGGGACAGGTCTACGAGCAGTACTTC.

The V and J genes are TRBV5-6 and TRBJ2-1, with 10 nucleotides matching TRBD2. The CDR3 is made up of 14 amino acids. Trimming took 1 base from V and 7 from J; bases not matched to a gene: 2. Germline V gives CDR1 SGHDT, CDR2 YYEEEE. The CDR3 region has the DNA TGTGCCAGCAGCTTGCCGACTAGCGGGAATGAGCAGTTCTTC. It codes for CASSLPTSGNEQFF. The full variable domain, rest sourced from reference TRBV5-6 and TRBJ2-1, is DAGVTQSPTHLIKTRGQQVTLRCSPKSGHDTVSWYQQALGQGPQFIFQYYEEEERQRGNFPDRFSGHQFPNYSSELNVNALLLGDSALYLCASSLPTSGNEQFFGPGTRLTVL.

This clone was found a few times. The chain uses TRBV4-1 and TRBJ1-2; D not certain. Germline-derived CDR1 and CDR2 are MGHRA and YSYEKL. The CDR3 contains 15 residues. V was cut by 6 bases and J by 2 bases, with 16 bases left in between. DNA for the CDR3: TGCGCCAGCAGACCTAATCTCTCCGCCAACTATGGCTACACCTTC. Amino acid sequence: CASRPNLSANYGYTF.

The chain combines TRBV5-1 with TRBJ2-7, with 7 bases matching TRBD1. CDR3 length: 16 residues. The junction had 6 bases not matched to a gene; V was cut back by 0 bases and J by 0 bases. Germline assignment: CDR1 SGHRS and CDR2 YFSETQ. Written as DNA, the CDR3 is TGCGCCAGCAGCTTGGGAGGGGGCGGACTCTCCTACGAGCAGTACTTC. This gives the protein CASSLGGGGLSYEQYF.

The chain recombines TRBV15 with TRBJ1-4, with TRBD1 as a possible D gene (6 bases). The CDR3 runs to 14 residues. V was shortened by 1 base and J by 7 bases, with 10 bases between the two germline ends. Per germline, CDR1 LNHNV and CDR2 YYDKDF (reference sequence). The CDR3: CATSRGTASEKLFF. CDR3 nucleotides: TGTGCCACCAGCAGAGGGACAGCGAGTGAAAAACTGTTTTTT.

This sequence joins TRBV5-1 and TRBJ2-7; the D gene is possibly TRBD2 (5 bases). This CDR3 comprises 12 residues. Germline-derived CDR1 and CDR2 are SGHRS and YFSETQ. V was pared by 4 bases and J by 6 bases, with 11 bases between. The CDR3 DNA is TGCGCCAGCAGCCCCAACGCGGGCGAGCAGTACTTC. Translating it yields CASSPNAGEQYF.

The genes are TRBV24-1 and TRBJ2-7, with 9 bases identical to TRBD1. Germline assignment: CDR1 KGHDR and CDR2 SFDVKD. Germline trimming cut 6 bases from V and 7 bases from J; bases unmatched to any gene: 9. The CDR3 spans 14 residues. CDR3 coding DNA: TGTGCCACCAGTAGCCGGGACAGGGTCCGGGAGCAGTACTTC. It is translated as CATSSRDRVREQYF.

This chain connects TRBV19 to TRBJ2-5, with TRBD2 matching over 10 bases. The CDR3 runs to 16 residues. V was clipped by 4 bases and J by 3 bases; unmatched bases: 8. CDR1 is LNHDA and CDR2 is SQIVND in the germline V gene (reference sequence). In DNA, the CDR3 is TGTGCCAGTAGTAATGAGATTAGCGGGAGGAAAGAGACCCAGTACTTC. This gives the protein CASSNEISGRKETQYF.

The genes are TRBV29-1 and TRBJ1-4, with 7 nucleotides matching TRBD1. Trimming removed 4 bases from V and 0 bases from J; junction bases left unmatched: 2. Germline V CDR1 and CDR2: SQVTM, ANQGSEA. This CDR3 spans 14 amino acids. The CDR3 loop reads CSVGQGATNEKLFF. For the CDR3, the DNA is TGCAGCGTTGGACAGGGTGCAACTAATGAAAAACTGTTTTTT.

The J gene is TRBJ2-6, the V gene TRBV7-9, with D hard to call. The V gene lost 5 bases and the J gene lost 2 bases, with 10 bases spanning the gap. CDR3 length equals 15 residues. The V gene's germline CDR1 is SEHNR and CDR2 FQNEAQ (reference sequence). The CDR3 spells CASSRPATGANVLTF. The CDR3 nucleotides read TGTGCCAGCAGCCGTCCTGCGACTGGGGCCAACGTCCTGACTTTC.

V gene TRBV6-5 combines with J gene TRBJ1-1, with 10 bases fitting TRBD1. The CDR3 extends over 15 amino acids. From germline, CDR1 is MNHEY and CDR2 SVGAGI. V gave up 4 bases and J gave up 7 bases; unmatched junction bases: 9. The DNA of the CDR3 is TGTGCCAGCAGTTCCGGGACAGGGGCTTTAGGTGAAGCTTTCTTT. Translated: CASSSGTGALGEAFF.

The V gene is TRBV5-1, the J gene TRBJ2-7, with TRBD1 as a possible D gene (7 bases). The CDR3 consists of 13 residues. Between the trimmed V and J ends, which lost 3 bases and 3 bases, there was a span of 10 bases. Germline V gene sequence: CDR1 SGHRS, CDR2 YFSETQ. CDR3 nucleotides: TGCGCCAGCAGCTCCCAGGGGGGCTACGAGCAGTACTTC. This codes for CASSSQGGYEQYF. The whole variable domain, remainder taken from reference TRBV5-1 and TRBJ2-7, is KAGVTQTPRYLIKTRGQQVTLSCSPISGHRSVSWYQQTPGQGLQFLFEYFSETQRNKGNFPGRFSGRQFSNSRSEMNVSTLELGDSALYLCASSSQGGYEQYFGPGTRLTVT.

Only one count was recorded for this clone. The chain has TRBV25-1 and TRBJ2-5, with D perhaps matching TRBD1 (7 bases). Deletions cut 11 bases from V and 2 bases from J, with 18 bases between. CDR3 length: 14 residues. Germline V gives CDR1 MGHDK, CDR2 SYGVNS. The CDR3 DNA reads TGTGCCGCAGCGGCGCAGGGGGGACAAGAGACCCAGTACTTC. As protein: CAAAAQGGQETQYF.

The chain is built from TRBV5-8 and TRBJ2-7; 12 nucleotides match TRBD2. Germline loops: CDR1 SGHTS, CDR2 YDEGEE. The trim removed 3 bases at V and 4 bases at J, leaving 8 bases unmatched. The CDR3 is 16 residues long. The CDR3 reads CASSYYTSGGNYEQYF. CDR3 nucleotide sequence: TGTGCCAGCAGCTACTATACTAGCGGGGGGAATTACGAGCAGTACTTC.

The rearrangement links TRBV6-5 to TRBJ1-1; 7 bases fit TRBD1. This CDR3 spans 15 amino acids. Losses at the gene ends were 0 bases for V and 8 bases for J; bases not matched to a gene: 9. Per the germline V gene, CDR1 is MNHEY and CDR2 is SVGAGI. CDR3 in amino acids: CASSYSGTDPKEAFF. The CDR3 bases are TGTGCCAGCAGTTACTCTGGGACAGACCCAAAAGAAGCTTTCTTT.

The genes are TRBV5-1 and TRBJ2-5, with TRBD1 matching 10 bases. V lost 4 bases, J lost 3 bases, and 3 bases stayed unmatched. Per the germline V gene, CDR1 is SGHRS and CDR2 is YFSETQ. This CDR3 is built from 14 residues. The CDR3 region is CASSLTGGEETQYF. CDR3 nucleotide sequence: TGCGCCAGCAGCCTGACAGGGGGCGAAGAGACCCAGTACTTC.

The V call is TRBV4-1, the J call TRBJ2-7, with 10 bases identical to TRBD1. The CDR3 loop spans 15 amino acids. The germline V gene encodes CDR1 MGHRA and CDR2 YSYEKL. The ends lost 1 base at V and 4 bases at J; junction bases unmatched: 4. CDR3: CASSQVKGQGYEQYF. CDR3 nucleotide sequence: TGCGCCAGCAGCCAAGTGAAGGGACAGGGGTACGAGCAGTACTTC.